The 32 T cell receptor beta chains below come from one sample, sequenced in a study of early T cells in non-severe SARS-CoV-2 infection. MiXCR was run by TCRdb on the 5' RACE reads, yielding one entry per CDR3 protein. The top ten hold about 1% of the sample, which has approximately 79,000 distinct CDR3 sequences, roughly 13% seen once. Sequencing was performed on whole blood. All receptors come from an adult who was a healthcare worker with PCR-confirmed SARS-CoV-2 infection or an uninfected control (not recorded which).

The table lists this clonotype with a few counts. This sequence joins TRBV27 and TRBJ2-2; D is uncertain. Trimming left V 0 bases short and J 3 bases short, with 2 bases between. The germline gives CDR1 MNHEY, CDR2 SMNVEV (reference sequence). CDR3 length: 13 amino acids. The chain's CDR3 is CASSLSHTGELFF. CDR3 coding DNA: TGTGCCAGCAGTTTATCACACACCGGGGAGCTGTTTTTT.

This clonotype has at least ten counts. The rearrangement uses TRBV10-2 and TRBJ1-1; D ambiguous. CDR1 and CDR2 (germline): WSHSY, SAAADI. V was trimmed by 0 bases and J by 11 bases, leaving 13 bases between them. This CDR3 is 13 amino acids long. CDR3 in amino acids: CASSESGGLRAFF. CDR3 DNA: TGCGCCAGCAGTGAGTCGGGAGGGCTAAGGGCTTTCTTT.

In its sample, this clonotype was seen many times. This chain links TRBV6-5 with TRBJ2-3; D is uncertain. The CDR3 runs to 11 residues. Deletions cut 5 bases from V and 2 bases from J, with 2 bases between. CDR1 is MNHEY, CDR2 SVGAGI, per germline. Here the CDR3 DNA reads TGTGCCAGCAGTGACACAGATACGCAGTATTTT. It specifies CASSDTDTQYF.

This clonotype has a handful of counts. The chain links TRBV6-6 to TRBJ1-2; D not certain. CDR3 length equals 13 residues. V lost 0 bases to trimming and J lost 6 bases, with 8 bases between them. CDR1 is MNHNY, CDR2 SVGAGI, per germline (reference sequence). CDR3 region: CASSYSFSHGYTF. The CDR3 coding sequence is TGTGCCAGCAGTTACTCCTTTAGTCATGGCTACACCTTC.

In its sample, this clonotype was seen many times. The gene calls are TRBV18 and TRBJ1-2; maybe TRBD1 (6 bases). This CDR3 has 16 residues. Germline V gene lookup returns CDR1 KGHSH and CDR2 LQKENI. Trimming pared 3 bases from V and 4 bases from J, leaving 18 bases between. The CDR3 DNA follows: TGTGCCAGCTCACCTCTCAGGACAGATAGAACCTATGGCTACACCTTC. This gives the protein CASSPLRTDRTYGYTF.

The V call is TRBV5-1, the J call TRBJ2-6; possible D gene TRBD1, 6 bases. The V gene lost 3 bases and the J gene lost 2 bases, with 9 bases spanning the gap. Germline values: CDR1 SGHRS, CDR2 YFSETQ. The CDR3 runs to 15 residues. The CDR3 spells CASSSTGTGANVLTF. CDR3 in DNA: TGCGCCAGCAGCTCTACAGGGACTGGGGCCAACGTCCTGACTTTC.

This clonotype has a handful of counts. As DNA, the CDR3 is TGTGCCAGCAGTCAAAAACTCCGGGGAAGGGAGCTGTTTTTT. Protein: CASSQKLRGRELFF. The chain recombines TRBV7-9 with TRBJ2-2, with D possibly being TRBD2 (5 bases). Trimming removed 6 bases at V and 9 bases at J, with 17 bases between. The CDR3 spans 14 residues. In germline, CDR1 is SEHNR, CDR2 FQNEAQ (reference sequence).

The table lists this clonotype with a few counts. V gene TRBV20-1 combines with J gene TRBJ1-6, with 7 bases fitting TRBD1. The CDR3 covers 15 residues. The V segment lost 6 bases and the J segment 0 bases; nucleotides outside the gene matches: 5. CDR1 is DFQATT and CDR2 is SNEGSKA in the germline V gene (reference sequence). CDR3 region: CSARGGVSYNSPLHF. The CDR3 DNA follows: TGCAGTGCCAGGGGGGGAGTCTCCTATAATTCACCCCTCCACTTT.

The J gene is TRBJ1-3, the V gene TRBV20-1; D not resolved. Germline V lookup: CDR1 DFQATT, CDR2 SNEGSKA (reference sequence). V was trimmed by 4 bases and J by 3 bases, leaving 1 base between them. The length of the CDR3 is 10 residues. The CDR3 reads CSAIGNTIYF. CDR3 in DNA: TGCAGTGCTATTGGAAACACCATATATTTT.

This clonotype came up a few times. The V call is TRBV5-4, the J call TRBJ1-1; D remains unclear. Germline V gene lookup returns CDR1 SGHNT and CDR2 YYREEE (reference sequence). Trimming removed 0 bases from V and 1 base from J, with 4 bases in between. The CDR3 runs to 13 residues. CDR3 amino acids: CASSLEWNTEAFF. CDR3 nucleotide sequence: TGTGCCAGCAGCTTGGAGTGGAACACTGAAGCTTTCTTT.

This chain links TRBV11-2 with TRBJ1-4; D unclear. Per the germline V gene, CDR1 is SGHAT and CDR2 is FQNNGV. The CDR3 contains 15 residues. V shed 3 bases and J shed 7 bases, with 15 bases lying between them. For the CDR3, the DNA is TGTGCCAGCAGCTTGATGCGGTCGAAGGGTGAAAAACTGTTTTTT. Its translation is CASSLMRSKGEKLFF.

This chain uses TRBV7-2 with TRBJ2-1; D perhaps matches TRBD2 (6 bases). The CDR3 is made up of 14 amino acids. The V end lost 1 base, the J end lost 9 bases, and 13 bases lay between the germline ends. CDR1 and CDR2 (germline): SGHTA, FQGNSA. The CDR3 loop reads CASSLDGSIGEQFF. CDR3 DNA sequence: TGTGCCAGCAGCTTAGACGGGAGCATTGGTGAGCAGTTCTTC.

This chain uses TRBV3-1 with TRBJ1-2, with D unclear. CDR3 length: 12 amino acids. Trimming removed 6 bases at V and 2 bases at J, with 7 bases between. Per the germline V gene, CDR1 is LGHDT and CDR2 is YNNKEL (reference sequence). The CDR3 DNA is TGTGCCAGCAGTTGGGCCAACTATGGCTACACCTTC. As protein: CASSWANYGYTF. Using reference TRBV3-1 and TRBJ1-2 for the parts outside the CDR3, the full variable domain is DTAVSQTPKYLVTQMGNDKSIKCEQNLGHDTMYWYKQDSKKFLKIMFSYNNKELIINETVPNRFSPKSPDKAHLNLHINSLELGDSAVYFCASSWANYGYTFGSGTRLTVV.

The chain carries TRBV11-2 and TRBJ2-7, with 9 bases lining up with TRBD2. Germline CDR1 SGHAT, CDR2 FQNNGV. The CDR3 extends over 15 amino acids. With V trimmed by 0 bases and J by 2 bases, 2 bases remained unmatched. The CDR3 sequence is CASSLEREGTYEQYF. The CDR3 DNA is TGTGCCAGCAGCTTAGAGCGGGAGGGTACCTACGAGCAGTACTTC.

The rearrangement joins TRBV20-1 to TRBJ2-3; a possible D gene is TRBD2 (5 bases). The CDR3 is 15 amino acids. CDR1 DFQATT and CDR2 SNEGSKA come from the germline V gene (reference sequence). The V end lost 3 bases, the J end lost 2 bases, and 15 bases lay between the germline ends. In nucleotides, the CDR3 is TGCAGTGCTAGGATGGGAAGCGGACCCACAGATACGCAGTATTTT. Translated, it gives CSARMGSGPTDTQYF.

The chain links TRBV6-5 to TRBJ2-1, with TRBD1 matching 7 bases. J was trimmed by 7 bases and V by 5 bases; bases with no gene match: 14. The CDR3 is 16 amino acids. The V gene's germline CDR1 is MNHEY and CDR2 SVGAGI. The CDR3 loop is CASSPSSGTVVNEQFF. The CDR3, as DNA: TGTGCCAGCAGTCCCAGCTCCGGGACAGTTGTAAATGAGCAGTTCTTC.

This clonotype has more than one count but fewer than ten. The V gene is TRBV27, the J gene TRBJ2-2; 8 nucleotides match TRBD1. The length of the CDR3 is 15 residues. V lost 6 bases and J lost 2; bases outside the gene matches: 5. In germline, CDR1 is MNHEY, CDR2 SMNVEV (reference sequence). The CDR3 loop is CASSLGQVNTGELFF. CDR3 sequence (DNA): TGTGCCAGCAGCCTGGGACAGGTTAACACCGGGGAGCTGTTTTTT.

This clonotype was seen more than once but under ten times. This rearrangement joins TRBV28 to TRBJ2-6; D unresolved. This CDR3 is 15 amino acids long. Trimming shortened V by 9 bases and J by 2 bases, and 14 bases separated the two germline ends. In germline, CDR1 is MDHEN, CDR2 SYDVKM. This chain's CDR3 is CASVKKIAGANVLTF. DNA of the CDR3: TGTGCCAGTGTTAAAAAAATCGCTGGGGCCAACGTCCTGACTTTC.

This sequence joins TRBV24-1 and TRBJ1-5; no clear D gene. From germline, CDR1 is KGHDR and CDR2 SFDVKD. CDR3 length: 14 residues. Deletions cut 5 bases from V and 1 base from J, with 8 bases between. CDR3 sequence: CATSGADSNQPQHF. Here the CDR3 DNA reads TGTGCCACCAGTGGGGCGGACAGCAATCAGCCCCAGCATTTT.

This clonotype was counted a few times. V is TRBV23-1 and J is TRBJ2-7; possible D gene TRBD1, 6 bases. TRBV23-1 is an ORF; its function is uncertain. This CDR3 has 15 residues. Trimming pared 2 bases from V and 2 bases from J, leaving 13 bases between. CDR3 in amino acids: CASSQIHRETYEQYF. The CDR3 DNA sequence: TGCGCCAGCAGTCAAATCCACAGGGAAACCTACGAGCAGTACTTC.

This clonotype was counted many times. Written as DNA, the CDR3 is TGCGCCAGCGGACGCTGGGGGAGGGTCGATAATTCACCCCTCCACTTT. Its protein is CASGRWGRVDNSPLHF. The V and J genes are TRBV23-1 and TRBJ1-6; the D gene is possibly TRBD1 (5 bases). TRBV23-1 is known as an ORF, though its function is uncertain. The CDR3 runs 16 residues. The V end lost 8 bases, the J end lost 5 bases, and 19 bases lay between the germline ends.

This clonotype was counted many times. The chain combines TRBV20-1 with TRBJ2-1, with 8 bases aligning to TRBD2. This CDR3 has 17 amino acids. Germline CDR1 is DFQATT and CDR2 is SNEGSKA (reference sequence). Unmatched junction bases numbered 17, after V lost 0 bases and J lost 10 bases. This chain's CDR3 is CSARDSPRQRGRGEQFF. Written as DNA, the CDR3 is TGCAGTGCTAGAGATTCACCCCGACAGCGGGGGAGGGGGGAGCAGTTCTTC.

This clonotype was detected many times. This chain links TRBV2 with TRBJ1-6; 9 bases fit TRBD1. This CDR3 is built from 14 residues. Germline V gene sequence: CDR1 SNHLY, CDR2 FYNNEI. V was pared by 6 bases and J by 7 bases, with 4 bases of the junction left unmatched. The CDR3 sequence is CASSPGQGNSPLHF. The CDR3 region has the DNA TGTGCCAGCAGCCCGGGACAGGGCAATTCACCCCTCCACTTT. Full variable domain (rest looked up from reference TRBV2 and TRBJ1-6): EPEVTQTPSHQVTQMGQEVILRCVPISNHLYFYWYRQILGQKVEFLVSFYNNEISEKSEIFDDQFSVERPDGSNFTLKIRSTKLEDSAMYFCASSPGQGNSPLHFGNGTRLTVT.

At least ten counts were recorded for this clonotype. The CDR3, as DNA: TGCGCCAGCAGCCAAGACACCCAGGGACTATTCACAGATACGCAGTATTTT. It codes for CASSQDTQGLFTDTQYF. The chain couples TRBV4-1 to TRBJ2-3; 7 nucleotides line up with TRBD2. Germline trimming cut 0 bases from V and 2 bases from J; bases unmatched to any gene: 8. CDR3 size: 17 residues. The germline V gene has CDR1 MGHRA and CDR2 YSYEKL.

Only a few counts were recorded for this clonotype. The chain joins TRBV12-3 or TRBV12-4 to TRBJ1-1; no clear D. This CDR3 region has 14 residues. The V and J ends lost 6 bases and 2 bases respectively, with 13 bases between them. The CDR3 region is CASRPPSVNTEAFF. Here the CDR3 DNA reads TGTGCCAGCAGGCCTCCTAGCGTCAACACTGAAGCTTTCTTT.

The chain links TRBV29-1 to TRBJ1-1, with 7 nucleotides matching TRBD1. J was trimmed by 5 bases and V by 5 bases; bases with no gene match: 5. This CDR3 spans 12 amino acids. Germline CDR1 is SQVTM and CDR2 is ANQGSEA. CDR3 nucleotide sequence: TGCAGCGTTCGGCAGGGGGAAACTGAAGCTTTCTTT. Amino acids: CSVRQGETEAFF.

This clonotype has only a few counts. This rearrangement joins TRBV11-2 to TRBJ2-7, with 10 positions matching TRBD2. The germline gives CDR1 SGHAT, CDR2 FQNNGV. V gave up 2 bases and J gave up 3 bases; unmatched junction bases: 7. The CDR3 runs to 16 residues. CDR3 in amino acids: CASSLNPGLAFYEQYF. CDR3 nucleotides: TGTGCCAGCAGCTTAAACCCGGGACTAGCGTTCTACGAGCAGTACTTC. Full variable domain (missing parts from reference TRBV11-2 and TRBJ2-7): EAGVAQSPRYKIIEKRQSVAFWCNPISGHATLYWYQQILGQGPKLLIQFQNNGVVDDSQLPKDRFSAERLKGVDSTLKIQPAKLEDSAVYLCASSLNPGLAFYEQYFGPGTRLTVT.

This clonotype occurred many times. The chain employs TRBV6-6 and TRBJ1-6, with 11 bases aligning to TRBD1. The germline V gene encodes CDR1 MNHNY and CDR2 SVGAGI (reference sequence). V shed 6 bases, J shed 9 bases, and the junction held 4 bases outside the gene matches. The CDR3 is 14 residues long. DNA of the CDR3: TGTGCCAGCAGAGGACAGGGGGCTAGTTCACCCCTCCACTTT. This encodes CASRGQGASSPLHF.

This clonotype was counted only a few times. The chain combines TRBV29-1 with TRBJ2-7; no clear D gene. Germline CDR1 is SQVTM and CDR2 is ANQGSEA. The CDR3 covers 12 residues. V shed 1 base and J shed 2 bases, with 6 bases lying between them. CDR3 region: CSVEVGPYEQYF. CDR3 DNA: TGCAGCGTTGAAGTCGGCCCCTACGAGCAGTACTTC.

The rearrangement uses TRBV7-9 and TRBJ2-1; tentative D call: TRBD2 (5 bases). Per germline, CDR1 SEHNR and CDR2 FQNEAQ (reference sequence). The CDR3 is 15 residues long. V lost 4 bases to trimming and J lost 8 bases, with 18 bases between them. CDR3 protein: CASSSPTWKGDEQFF. CDR3 DNA: TGTGCCAGCAGCTCTCCTACCTGGAAGGGAGATGAGCAGTTCTTC.

In regard to this clonotype: This may be a read error: a much more frequent sequence differs by one nucleotide. The gene calls are TRBV5-1 and TRBJ2-7, with D hard to call. Per germline, CDR1 SGHRS and CDR2 YFSETQ. CDR3 size: 15 residues. Trimming stripped 3 bases from V and 0 bases from J, with 13 bases between. The CDR3 is CASSSAEQSSYEQYF. In DNA form, the CDR3 reads TGCGCCAGCAGCTCGGCTGAACAGAGCTCCTACGAGCAGTACTTC.

The J gene is TRBJ1-1, the V gene TRBV18, with D unclear. This CDR3 contains 14 residues. The V gene's germline CDR1 is KGHSH and CDR2 LQKENI. Trimming stripped 3 bases from V and 0 bases from J, with 8 bases between. The CDR3 nucleotides are TGTGCCAGCTCACCTGATCTAGTGAACACTGAAGCTTTCTTT. Translating gives CASSPDLVNTEAFF. The whole variable domain, filled in from reference TRBV18 and TRBJ1-1, reads NAGVMQNPRHLVRRRGQEARLRCSPMKGHSHVYWYRQLPEEGLKFMVYLQKENIIDESGMPKERFSAEFPKEGPSILRIQQVVRGDSAAYFCASSPDLVNTEAFFGQGTRLTVV.